These 24 T cell receptor beta chains share one sample of origin, sequenced in a study of blood T cell repertoires in COVID-19. Generated by immunoSEQ multiplex PCR, the TCRdb table keeps only in-frame clones and is missing some. This repertoire shows around 200,000 clones, approximately 82% found once; its top ten account for 7% to 10%. The specimen was peripheral blood. Receptor source: a woman aged 45-65 years with acute or convalescent COVID-19.

This chain uses TRBV6-4 with TRBJ2-1; 11 bases fit TRBD2. Per the germline V gene, CDR1 is MRHNA and CDR2 is SNTAGT. Trimming removed 2 bases from V and 9 bases from J; junction bases left unmatched: 18. There are 19 residues in the CDR3. CDR3 nucleotides: TGTGCCAGCAGTGACATGGAGGGTAGCGGGAGGGCCGACCGCCTTGAGCAGTTCTTC. It is translated as CASSDMEGSGRADRLEQFF.

This rearrangement joins TRBV21-1 to TRBJ1-6. TRBV21-1 is an annotated pseudogene. The CDR3 spans 22 residues. CDR3 nucleotides: TGTGCCAGCAGCTATAGGGGGGGGGCCGCCACTGATAAGAGCTCCTATAATTCACCCCTCCACTTT. The encoded protein is CASSYRGGAATDKSSYNSPLHF.

The rearrangement links TRBV5-1 to TRBJ2-5, with a tentative D call TRBD2 (6 bases). V was trimmed by 0 bases and J by 4 bases, leaving 10 bases between them. CDR3 length: 14 amino acids. The germline V gene has CDR1 SGHRS and CDR2 YFSETQ. CDR3 nucleotide sequence: TGCGCCAGCAGCTTGGAGCGGGCCGGAGAGACCCAGTACTTC. Translated, it gives CASSLERAGETQYF.

The chain employs TRBV27 and TRBJ2-3, with a weak D call TRBD1 (6 bases). Germline-derived CDR1 and CDR2 are MNHEY and SMNVEV (reference sequence). The CDR3 runs to 16 residues. V shed 5 bases and J shed 6 bases, with 21 bases lying between them. CDR3 residues: CASSLRQDLQGDTQYF. The CDR3 coding sequence is TGTGCCAGCAGTCTAAGACAGGACCTTCAGGGGGATACGCAGTATTTT.

This rearrangement joins TRBV11-3 to TRBJ2-1, with TRBD1 as a possible D gene (6 bases). The CDR3 sequence is 18 residues long. Germline CDR1 is SGHNT and CDR2 is YENEEA. Deletions cut 5 bases from V and 9 bases from J, with 29 bases between. CDR3 amino acids: CASSRNLLQGTYDPEQFF. The CDR3 coding sequence is TGTGCCAGCAGCCGAAATCTATTACAGGGAACCTATGACCCTGAGCAGTTCTTC. Full variable domain (remainder filled in from reference TRBV11-3 and TRBJ2-1): EAGVVQSPRYKIIEKKQPVAFWCNPISGHNTLYWYLQNLGQGPELLIRYENEEAVDDSQLPKDRFSAERLKGVDSTLKIQPAELGDSAVYLCASSRNLLQGTYDPEQFFGPGTRLTVL.

The CDR3 loop is CSVHTFLRTGDYGYTF. The CDR3 nucleotides are TGCAGCGTTCATACTTTTCTTCGGACAGGGGACTATGGCTACACCTTC. This rearrangement joins TRBV29-1 to TRBJ1-2; TRBD1 aligns across 9 bases. The CDR3 length is 16 residues. V shed 5 bases, J shed 3 bases, and the junction held 13 bases outside the gene matches. Germline V gene lookup returns CDR1 SQVTM and CDR2 ANQGSEA.

The chain has TRBV6-5 and TRBJ2-3; D gene ambiguous. The CDR3 totals 14 residues. Germline assignment: CDR1 MNHEY and CDR2 SVGAGI. Trimming left V 2 bases short and J 2 bases short, with 8 bases between. For the CDR3, the DNA is TGTGCCAGCAGTTACCGCCAGAACACAGATACGCAGTATTTT. Protein sequence: CASSYRQNTDTQYF.

The chain couples TRBV19 to TRBJ2-6; the match to TRBD2 covers 7 bases. The CDR3 sequence is 15 residues long. The junction had 3 bases not matched to a gene; V was cut back by 4 bases and J by 3 bases. From germline, CDR1 is LNHDA and CDR2 SQIVND (reference sequence). DNA of the CDR3: TGTGCCAGTAGTACCCGGGAGGTTGGGGCCAACGTCCTGACTTTC. Translating it yields CASSTREVGANVLTF.

The chain carries TRBV12-3 or TRBV12-4 and TRBJ1-2; D unclear. The CDR3 length is 13 residues. Trimming took 7 bases from V and 11 from J, leaving 20 bases between them. The CDR3 DNA sequence: TGTGCCAGCACTCCCGGGAACCCCTTGTTATACACCTTC. Protein: CASTPGNPLLYTF.

This chain joins TRBV6-5 and TRBJ2-1; D is possibly TRBD2 (5 bases). The germline V gene encodes CDR1 MNHEY and CDR2 SVGAGI. The CDR3 loop spans 13 amino acids. Trimming left V 0 bases short and J 8 bases short, with 8 bases between. CDR3 amino acids: CASSYSGLDEQFF. The CDR3 nucleotides are TGTGCCAGCAGTTACTCAGGACTTGATGAGCAGTTCTTC.

The gene calls are TRBV5-6 and TRBJ2-7, with 7 positions matching TRBD2. CDR1 and CDR2 from the germline V gene are SGHDT and YYEEEE. CDR3 length: 15 amino acids. The V and J ends lost 0 bases and 6 bases, in that order; junction bases with no gene match: 9. This CDR3 reads CASSLDSPSGGEQYF. The CDR3 DNA follows: TGTGCCAGCAGCTTGGATTCGCCTAGCGGAGGCGAGCAGTACTTC.

The chain couples TRBV3-1 (or the pseudogene TRBV3-2) to TRBJ2-5; 11 nucleotides line up with TRBD2. V lost 0 bases and J lost 4; bases outside the gene matches: 4. There are 16 residues in the CDR3. Germline CDR1 and CDR2: LGHDT and YNNKEL (reference sequence). In DNA form, the CDR3 reads TGTGCCAGCAGCCAAGAGATTAGCGGGAGGGGAGAGACCCAGTACTTC. Protein product: CASSQEISGRGETQYF.

Turning to this clone: This CDR3 is also generated by other DNA sequences in the sample. J is TRBJ2-5 and V is TRBV6-5, with 14 positions matching TRBD2. V trimming: 5 bases; J trimming: 2 bases; junction bases outside the gene matches: 1. The germline CDR1 and CDR2 sequences are MNHEY and SVGAGI. The CDR3 is 15 residues long. For the CDR3, the DNA is TGTGCCAGCAGTAGACTAGCGGGAGGGCAAGAGACCCAGTACTTC. As protein: CASSRLAGGQETQYF.

The chain carries TRBV6-6 and TRBJ1-4; 7 bases fit TRBD1. V was clipped by 7 bases and J by 8 bases; unmatched bases: 10. Germline-derived CDR1 and CDR2 are MNHNY and SVGAGI (reference sequence). The CDR3 runs 14 residues. The CDR3 nucleotides read TGTGCCAGCAAGGGTTCCGGGACAGAGGAAAAACTGTTTTTT. Translating gives CASKGSGTEEKLFF.

The genes are TRBV24-1 and TRBJ1-2; D perhaps matches TRBD1 (6 bases). The CDR3 contains 15 residues. The germline V and J ends were trimmed by 5 bases and 0 bases, with 12 bases remaining between them. In germline, CDR1 is KGHDR, CDR2 SFDVKD. The CDR3 is CATSATDRPNYGYTF. CDR3 coding DNA: TGTGCCACCAGTGCTACGGACAGACCTAACTATGGCTACACCTTC.

There are many counts of this clone. The rearrangement uses TRBV5-6 and TRBJ1-1; perhaps TRBD1 as D (6 bases). This CDR3 is built from 14 residues. With 3 bases removed from V and 5 bases from J, the gap between germline ends came to 14 bases. Germline V lookup: CDR1 SGHDT, CDR2 YYEEEE. CDR3 in DNA: TGTGCCAGCAGCTGGCCCACAAGGGGGACTGAAGCTTTCTTT. It specifies CASSWPTRGTEAFF.

The chain recombines TRBV30 with TRBJ1-6; 8 nucleotides line up with TRBD1. The CDR3 has 14 amino acids. CDR1 is GTSNPN, CDR2 SVGIG, per germline (reference sequence). With V trimmed by 1 base and J by 7 bases, 3 bases remained unmatched. The CDR3 loop is CAWSARDRNSPLHF. The CDR3 DNA follows: TGTGCCTGGAGTGCTCGGGACAGGAATTCACCCCTCCACTTT. The whole variable domain, filled in from reference TRBV30 and TRBJ1-6, reads SQTIHQWPATLVQPVGSPLSLECTVEGTSNPNLYWYRQAAGRGLQLLFYSVGIGQISSEVPQNLSASRPQDRQFILSSKKLLLSDSGFYLCAWSARDRNSPLHFGNGTRLTVT.

CDR3: CASSPRQGTITDTQYF. The CDR3 nucleotides read TGTGCCAGTAGTCCGAGACAGGGGACGATCACAGATACGCAGTATTTT. The J gene is TRBJ2-3, the V gene TRBV19, with 8 bases lining up with TRBD1. CDR1 and CDR2 (germline): LNHDA, SQIVND (reference sequence). Trimming at V came to 5 bases and at J to 2 bases, leaving 9 bases not matched to a gene. The CDR3 is 16 amino acids.

With regard to this clone: The junction differs from germline at one of its ends, possibly a read error. Other DNA variants within this sample encode the same CDR3. The V gene is TRBV5-1, the J gene TRBJ2-3, with D tentatively TRBD1 (5 bases). Germline V gives CDR1 SGHRS, CDR2 YFSETQ. The CDR3 is 14 residues long. For the CDR3, the DNA is TGCGCCAGCAGCTCGGAAGCAGGGATAAGTACGCAATATTTT. Encoded protein: CASSSEAGISTQYF.

The V gene is TRBV5-1, the J gene TRBJ2-7; a possible D gene is TRBD1 (6 bases). V lost 0 bases and J 2 bases, leaving 12 bases between the germline ends. The CDR3 is 15 residues long. Germline V gene sequence: CDR1 SGHRS, CDR2 YFSETQ. The CDR3 DNA reads as TGCGCCAGCAGCTTGGGGTCAGGGGACACCTACGAGCAGTACTTC. Translation gives CASSLGSGDTYEQYF.

The chain joins TRBV27 to TRBJ2-7, with 16 bases that match TRBD2. Per germline, CDR1 MNHEY and CDR2 SMNVEV (reference sequence). The CDR3 sequence is 16 residues long. With 5 bases clipped from V and 4 bases from J, the junction kept 5 bases outside the gene matches. CDR3 loop: CASSGGLAGGPYEQYF. Written as DNA, the CDR3 is TGTGCCAGCAGTGGGGGACTAGCGGGAGGGCCATACGAGCAGTACTTC.

This clone was found a few times. CDR3 protein: CASSLGLAGASEQYF. DNA of the CDR3: TGTGCCAGCAGCTTGGGACTAGCGGGAGCCTCCGAGCAGTACTTC. This chain uses TRBV5-8 with TRBJ2-7; 12 nucleotides line up with TRBD2. CDR1 SGHTS and CDR2 YDEGEE come from the germline V gene. Germline trimming cut 0 bases from V and 6 bases from J; bases unmatched to any gene: 4. This CDR3 contains 15 residues.

This chain uses TRBV7-2 with TRBJ2-7; possible D gene TRBD1, 6 bases. Between the trimmed V and J ends, which lost 1 base and 0 bases, there was a span of 10 bases. Germline loops: CDR1 SGHTA, CDR2 FQGNSA. The CDR3 is made up of 15 amino acids. The CDR3 nucleotides read TGTGCCAGCAGCTTAGGGACAGTGAGCTCCTACGAGCAGTACTTC. This codes for CASSLGTVSSYEQYF.

The rearrangement joins TRBV16 to TRBJ2-7; 10 nucleotides line up with TRBD1. Germline values: CDR1 KGHSY, CDR2 FQNENV. The J segment lost 1 base and the V segment lost 7 bases, leaving 7 bases of the junction unmatched. This CDR3 contains 15 residues. CDR3 residues: CASTARDRGSYEQYF. DNA of the CDR3: TGTGCCAGCACCGCTCGGGACAGGGGTTCCTACGAGCAGTACTTC.